These 7 T cell receptor beta chains were sequenced from one sample in a study of T-cell reconstitution after alpha-beta-depleted transplantation in children. Unique molecular identifiers were used to barcode this TCRbeta library. One entry per CDR3 protein, called by TCRdb with MiXCR from the PCR reads. Among just over 950,000 distinct CDR3 sequences listed, about 29% were seen once. The sequencing here drew on PBMCs, mostly from graft donor cells, taken 360 days after TCRalphabeta/CD19-depleted stem cell transplant. The receptors originated from a boy in the first two years of life who had a stem cell transplant for SCID, so the T cells may come from the graft donor.

V and J are TRBV7-9 and TRBJ1-4; 7 bases agree with TRBD1. Germline V gives CDR1 SEHNR, CDR2 FQNEAQ (reference sequence). The junction had 7 bases not matched to a gene; V was cut back by 4 bases and J by 8 bases. CDR3 length: 14 amino acids. DNA for the CDR3: TGTGCCAGCAGCTCAAGGGGGCGCGGGGAAAAACTGTTTTTT. Translation gives CASSSRGRGEKLFF. The whole variable domain, remainder taken from reference TRBV7-9 and TRBJ1-4, is DTGVSQNPRHKITKRGQNVTFRCDPISEHNRLYWYRQTLGQGPEFLTYFQNEAQLEKSRLLSDRFSAERPKGSFSTLEIQRTEQGDSAMYLCASSSRGRGEKLFFGSGTQLSVL.

Comment on this clonotype: One end of the junction does not line up with germline, which may come from a read error. V gene TRBV5-1 combines with J gene TRBJ2-1, with a tentative D call TRBD2 (6 bases). The CDR3 sequence is 14 residues long. CDR1 and CDR2 from the germline V gene are SGHRS and YFSETQ. The CDR3 DNA follows: TGCGCCAGCAGTCGGCGGGGCTCCTACAATGAGCAGCTCTTC. Its translation is CASSRRGSYNEQLF.

This clonotype has more than one count but fewer than ten. The chain links TRBV10-2 to TRBJ2-7, with TRBD1 matching 7 bases. Unmatched junction bases numbered 14, after V lost 10 bases and J lost 2 bases. Per germline, CDR1 WSHSY and CDR2 SAAADI. CDR3 length: 15 residues. The CDR3 loop reads CATNYRGVVTYEQYF. The CDR3, as DNA: TGCGCCACCAATTACAGGGGCGTCGTCACCTACGAGCAGTACTTC.

The V gene is TRBV5-1, the J gene TRBJ2-1; no clear D gene. Trimming removed 3 bases at V and 0 bases at J, with 10 bases between. The CDR3 is 15 residues long. Germline loops: CDR1 SGHRS, CDR2 YFSETQ. CDR3 nucleotides: TGCGCCAGCAGCTCTTCTTACCTCTCCTACAATGAGCAGTTCTTC. Protein product: CASSSSYLSYNEQFF. Full variable domain (outside the CDR3, taken from reference TRBV5-1 and TRBJ2-1): KAGVTQTPRYLIKTRGQQVTLSCSPISGHRSVSWYQQTPGQGLQFLFEYFSETQRNKGNFPGRFSGRQFSNSRSEMNVSTLELGDSALYLCASSSSYLSYNEQFFGPGTRLTVL.

The gene calls are TRBV4-1 and TRBJ2-2, with unresolved D. Between the trimmed V and J ends, which lost 1 base and 2 bases, there was a span of 8 bases. There are 15 residues in the CDR3. Germline V gene lookup returns CDR1 MGHRA and CDR2 YSYEKL. The CDR3 protein is CASSQVPGNTGELFF. In DNA, the CDR3 is TGCGCCAGCAGCCAAGTCCCCGGAAACACCGGGGAGCTGTTTTTT.

This clonotype has a handful of counts. This rearrangement joins TRBV5-1 to TRBJ2-3; TRBD2 aligns across 10 bases. Germline CDR1 is SGHRS and CDR2 is YFSETQ. V was clipped by 4 bases and J by 4 bases; unmatched bases: 12. The CDR3 totals 17 residues. The CDR3 protein is CASSADQLAGISDTQYF. The CDR3 DNA follows: TGCGCCAGCAGCGCCGACCAACTAGCGGGGATATCAGATACGCAGTATTTT.

This clonotype was seen a few times. The chain uses TRBV6-2 or TRBV6-3 and TRBJ2-2; D remains unclear. Germline assignment: CDR1 MNHEY and CDR2 SVGEGT. Trimming took off 6 bases at V and 5 bases at J, with 10 bases between the two ends. This CDR3 is 13 amino acids long. The CDR3, as DNA: TGTGCCAGCAGCTCGAGTACTACCGGGGAGCTGTTTTTT. Its translation: CASSSSTTGELFF.